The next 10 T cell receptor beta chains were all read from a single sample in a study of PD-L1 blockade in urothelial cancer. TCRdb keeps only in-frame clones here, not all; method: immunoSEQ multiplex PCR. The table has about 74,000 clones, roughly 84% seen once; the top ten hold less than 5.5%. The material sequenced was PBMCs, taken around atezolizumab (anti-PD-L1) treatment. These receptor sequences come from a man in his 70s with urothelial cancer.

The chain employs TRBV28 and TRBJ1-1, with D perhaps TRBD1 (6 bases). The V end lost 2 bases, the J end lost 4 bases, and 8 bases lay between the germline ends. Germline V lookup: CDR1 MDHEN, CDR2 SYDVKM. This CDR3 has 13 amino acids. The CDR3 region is CASSLMGATEAFF. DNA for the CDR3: TGTGCCAGCAGTTTAATGGGGGCCACTGAAGCTTTCTTT.

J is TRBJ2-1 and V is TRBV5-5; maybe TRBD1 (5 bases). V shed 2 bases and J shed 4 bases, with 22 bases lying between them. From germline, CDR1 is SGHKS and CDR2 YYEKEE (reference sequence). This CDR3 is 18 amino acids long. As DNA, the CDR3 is TGTGCCAGCAGCTTCTTCCAGGGCCAGGTTATAGAGTACAATGAGCAGTTCTTC. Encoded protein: CASSFFQGQVIEYNEQFF.

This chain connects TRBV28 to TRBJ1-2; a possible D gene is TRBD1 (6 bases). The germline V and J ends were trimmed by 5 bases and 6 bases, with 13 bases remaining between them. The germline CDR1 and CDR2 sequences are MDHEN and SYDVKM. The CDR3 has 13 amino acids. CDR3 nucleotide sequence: TGTGCCAGCAGTCAACAGGGAACTAATGGCTACACCTTC. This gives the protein CASSQQGTNGYTF.

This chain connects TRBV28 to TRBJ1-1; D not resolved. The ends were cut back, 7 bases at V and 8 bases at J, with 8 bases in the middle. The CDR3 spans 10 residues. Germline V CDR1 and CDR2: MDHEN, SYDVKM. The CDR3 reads CASIAREAFF. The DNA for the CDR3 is TGTGCCAGCATCGCCAGGGAAGCTTTCTTT.

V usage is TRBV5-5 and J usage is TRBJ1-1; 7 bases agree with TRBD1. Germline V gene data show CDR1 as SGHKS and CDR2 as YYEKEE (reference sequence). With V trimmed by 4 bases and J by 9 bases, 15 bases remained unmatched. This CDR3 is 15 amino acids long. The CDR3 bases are TGTGCCAGCAGCCCCACGGCACGGGACAGCCTGAAAGCTTTCTTT. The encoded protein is CASSPTARDSLKAFF.

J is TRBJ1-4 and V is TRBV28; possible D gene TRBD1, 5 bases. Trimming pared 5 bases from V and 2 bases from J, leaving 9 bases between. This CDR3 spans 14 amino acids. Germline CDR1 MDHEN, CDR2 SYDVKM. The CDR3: CASSQGPTNEKLFF. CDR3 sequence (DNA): TGTGCCAGCAGTCAGGGCCCCACTAATGAAAAACTGTTTTTT.

The CDR3 loop is CASSPRTGVSETQYF. As DNA, the CDR3 is TGCGCCAGCAGTCCTAGGACAGGGGTATCAGAGACCCAGTACTTC. This chain links TRBV5-1 with TRBJ2-5, with 9 nucleotides matching TRBD1. The CDR3 covers 15 residues. After removal of 5 bases from V and 4 bases from J, the junction contained 9 bases not matched to a gene. Germline lookup yields CDR1 SGHRS and CDR2 YFSETQ.

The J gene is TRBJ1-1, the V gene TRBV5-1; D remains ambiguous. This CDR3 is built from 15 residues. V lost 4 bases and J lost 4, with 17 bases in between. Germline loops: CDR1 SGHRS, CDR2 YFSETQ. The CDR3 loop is CASSPGGSGSTEAFF. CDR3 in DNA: TGCGCCAGCAGCCCGGGAGGTTCTGGGAGCACTGAAGCTTTCTTT.

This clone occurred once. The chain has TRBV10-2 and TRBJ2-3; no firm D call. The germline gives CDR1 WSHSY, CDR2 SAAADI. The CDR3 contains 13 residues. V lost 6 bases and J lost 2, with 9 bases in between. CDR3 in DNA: TGCGCCAGCAGCCTTAAATACACAGATACGCAGTATTTT. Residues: CASSLKYTDTQYF.

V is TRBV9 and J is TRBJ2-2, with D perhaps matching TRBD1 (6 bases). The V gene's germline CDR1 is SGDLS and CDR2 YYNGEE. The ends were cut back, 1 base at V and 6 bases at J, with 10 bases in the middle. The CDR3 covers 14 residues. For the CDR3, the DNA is TGTGCCAGCAGCGTAAAAACAGGGTCCGGGGAGCTGTTTTTT. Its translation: CASSVKTGSGELFF.